This T cell receptor beta chain derives from a study of T cell changes during pregnancy in multiple sclerosis. Clones were sequenced by immunoSEQ multiplex PCR, and TCRdb holds only the in-frame ones, with some missing. This table has roughly 38,000 clones, around 92% appearing once. Germline-derived CDR1 and CDR2 are SGHTA and FQGTGA. This CDR3 is 18 amino acids long. V lost 5 bases, J lost 5 bases, and 22 bases lay in between. The V call is TRBV7-3, the J call TRBJ2-6; possibly TRBD1 for D (5 bases). This TCR was sampled from a female donor in good health, enrolled as a control in a pregnancy study. The sequencing here drew on CD4+ T cells from peripheral blood mononuclear cells, taken after pregnancy. For the CDR3, the DNA is TGTGCCAGCAGCCGTGCCACAGGCTTACAAAGTCGGGCCAACGTCCTGACTTTC. Translation: CASSRATGLQSRANVLTF.